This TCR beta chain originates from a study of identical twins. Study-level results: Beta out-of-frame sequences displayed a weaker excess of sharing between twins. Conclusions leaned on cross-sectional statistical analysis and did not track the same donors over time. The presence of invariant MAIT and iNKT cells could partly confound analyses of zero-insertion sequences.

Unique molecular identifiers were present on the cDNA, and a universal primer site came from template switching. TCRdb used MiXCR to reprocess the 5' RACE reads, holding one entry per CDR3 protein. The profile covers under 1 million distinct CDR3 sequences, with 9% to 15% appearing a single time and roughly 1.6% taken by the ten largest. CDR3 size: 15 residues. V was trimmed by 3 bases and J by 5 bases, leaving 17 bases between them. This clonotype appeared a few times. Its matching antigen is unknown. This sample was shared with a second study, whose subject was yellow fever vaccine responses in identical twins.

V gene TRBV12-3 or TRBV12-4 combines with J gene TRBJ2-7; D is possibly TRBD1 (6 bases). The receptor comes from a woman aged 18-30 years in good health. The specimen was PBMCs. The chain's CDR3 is CASSFYGNRAHEQYF. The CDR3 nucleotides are TGTGCCAGCAGTTTTTATGGGAACAGGGCCCACGAGCAGTACTTC.